This T cell receptor beta chain was found in a study of glioma-infiltrating T cells. The iRepertoire nested amplicon-rescue multiplex PCR amplified TCR alpha and beta CDR3s from RNA. From the multiplex PCR reads, TCRdb called clonotypes with MiXCR, one entry per CDR3 protein. The sample consists of about 89,000 distinct CDR3 sequences, about 23% of them appearing once. This clonotype appeared many times. The ends lost 5 bases at V and 1 base at J; junction bases unmatched: 15. Germline V gene sequence: CDR1 LGHDT, CDR2 YNNKEL (reference sequence). This CDR3 contains 19 residues. This TCR came from a human donor with low-grade glioma or glioblastoma, undergoing nonglioma brain surgery, or in good health (not recorded which). The V call is TRBV3-1, the J call TRBJ2-3; 10 positions agree with TRBD2. The sample was glioma tissue, nonneoplastic brain tissue, or PBMCs (not recorded which). In DNA, the CDR3 is TGTGCCAGCAGCTACACTAGCGGGGTTTCACCACTTCGCACAGATACGCAGTATTTT. Translated: CASSYTSGVSPLRTDTQYF.